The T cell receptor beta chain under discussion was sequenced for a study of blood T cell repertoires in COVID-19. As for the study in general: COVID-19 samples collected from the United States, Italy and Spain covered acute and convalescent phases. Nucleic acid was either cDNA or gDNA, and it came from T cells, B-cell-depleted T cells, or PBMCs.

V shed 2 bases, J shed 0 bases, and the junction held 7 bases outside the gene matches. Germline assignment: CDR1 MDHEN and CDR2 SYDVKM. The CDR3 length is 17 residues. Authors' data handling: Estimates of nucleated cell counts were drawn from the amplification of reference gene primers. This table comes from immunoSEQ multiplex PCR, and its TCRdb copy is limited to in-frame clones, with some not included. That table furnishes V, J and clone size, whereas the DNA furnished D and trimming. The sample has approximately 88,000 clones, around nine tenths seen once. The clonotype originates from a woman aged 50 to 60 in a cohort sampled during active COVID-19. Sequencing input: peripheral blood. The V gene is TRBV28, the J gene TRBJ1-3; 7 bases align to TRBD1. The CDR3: CASSLERDRDSGNTIYF. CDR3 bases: TGTGCCAGCAGTTTAGAACGCGACAGGGACTCTGGAAACACCATATATTTT. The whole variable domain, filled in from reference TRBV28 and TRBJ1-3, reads DVKVTQSSRYLVKRTGEKVFLECVQDMDHENMFWYRQDPGLGLRLIYFSYDVKMKEKGDIPEGYSVSREKKERFSLILESASTNQTSMYLCASSLERDRDSGNTIYFGEGSWLTVV.